Listed below are T cell receptor beta chains from one sample, sequenced in a study of T cell changes during pregnancy in multiple sclerosis. Profiled with immunoSEQ multiplex PCR; TCRdb holds only in-frame clones, not every one. This table holds fewer than 55,000 clones, about 90% found once. This sample comprised peripheral blood, obtained in the second trimester of pregnancy. Receptors were obtained from a female donor in good health, enrolled as a control in a pregnancy study. Each CDR3 is given with its conserved first and last residue. The D gene is left open where the match is weak. For some rows the clone size is stated as once, few or many, or as a class when expanded; others skip it.

abundance,j_gene,d_gene,v_gene,CDR3aa,CDR3nt
NA,TRBJ1-2,NA,TRBV10-3,CAISESRAKTAVRMGYTF,TGTGCCATCAGTGAGTCGAGGGCTAAAACGGCTGTCAGAATGGGCTACACCTTC
NA,TRBJ2-2,TRBD2,TRBV6-5,CASSSTSLNTGELFF,TGTGCCAGCAGTTCGACTAGCCTGAACACCGGGGAGCTGTTTTTT
NA,TRBJ2-1,TRBD2,TRBV7-2,CASSLGGTSSAEQFF,TGTGCCAGCAGCTTAGGAGGGACTAGCTCGGCTGAGCAGTTCTTC
NA,TRBJ2-1,NA,TRBV5-1,CASSLPGGPYNEQFF,TGCGCCAGCAGCCTACCGGGGGGCCCCTACAATGAGCAGTTCTTC
NA,TRBJ2-2,TRBD2,TRBV6-5,CASSPGGTGELFF,TGTGCCAGCAGTCCCGGGGGGACCGGGGAGCTGTTTTTT
NA,TRBJ1-1,TRBD1,TRBV10-3,CAIKRIQGTNTEAFF,TGTGCCATCAAACGGATACAGGGGACGAACACTGAAGCTTTCTTT
NA,TRBJ2-1,TRBD2,TRBV15,CATSRGGGYNEQFF,TGTGCCACCAGCAGAGGCGGGGGGTACAATGAGCAGTTCTTC
NA,TRBJ1-5,NA,TRBV19,CASKDHRVDYQPQHF,TGTGCCAGTAAGGACCACAGGGTAGACTACCAGCCCCAGCATTTT
NA,TRBJ2-5,NA,TRBV15,CATDGGPQETQYF,TGTGCCACCGATGGAGGGCCCCAAGAGACCCAGTACTTC
NA,TRBJ1-1,TRBD1,TRBV28,CASSPIYSDRGQIEAFF,TGTGCCAGCAGTCCCATTTATTCGGACAGGGGGCAGATTGAAGCTTTCTTT
NA,TRBJ2-1,TRBD2,TRBV6-5,CASSPGLADLNEQFF,TGTGCCAGCAGCCCGGGACTAGCGGACCTCAATGAGCAGTTCTTC
once,TRBJ2-1,TRBD2,TRBV10-3,CAISDPKSGRHEQFF,TGTGCCATCAGTGACCCTAAGTCCGGGAGGCATGAGCAGTTCTTC
NA,TRBJ1-4,NA,TRBV28,CATRTFNEKLFF,TGTGCCACCCGAACTTTTAATGAAAAACTGTTTTTT
NA,TRBJ2-7,NA,TRBV27,CASRLQGSQVGQYF,TGTGCCAGCAGGTTACAGGGATCCCAGGTAGGGCAGTACTTC
once,TRBJ2-1,TRBD1,TRBV9,CASSEGGGTGGEQFF,TGTGCCAGCAGCGAGGGAGGTGGGACAGGGGGTGAGCAGTTCTTC
NA,TRBJ2-2,TRBD2,TRBV6-4,CASSDGRGGDTGELFF,TGTGCCAGCAGTGACGGGCGGGGGGGCGACACCGGGGAGCTGTTTTTT
NA,TRBJ2-7,TRBD1,TRBV28,CAAFSGTGNIYEQYF,TGTGCCGCCTTCTCCGGGACAGGGAATATCTACGAGCAGTACTTC
NA,TRBJ1-2,NA,TRBV5-3,CANIMGDTRRKGYTF,TGTGCCAATATAATGGGGGACACTCGACGGAAAGGCTACACCTTC
few,TRBJ1-5,TRBD1,TRBV7-2,CASSSSGGTGAQPQHF,TGTGCCAGCAGCTCCTCCGGGGGGACAGGGGCTCAGCCCCAGCATTTT
once,TRBJ1-3,NA,TRBV28,CASDNGAGNTIYF,TGTGCCAGCGATAACGGAGCTGGAAACACCATATATTTT
NA,TRBJ1-2,TRBD1,TRBV7-2,CASSLGGPGQSYGYTF,TGTGCCAGCAGCTTAGGGGGTCCGGGACAGAGTTATGGCTACACCTTC
NA,TRBJ1-1,TRBD1,TRBV2,CASSGDRAPRDTEAFF,TGTGCCAGCAGTGGCGACAGGGCCCCGAGGGACACTGAAGCTTTCTTT
NA,TRBJ2-5,TRBD2,TRBV5-1,CASSLMASGTQETQYF,TGCGCCAGCAGCTTGATGGCTAGCGGGACTCAAGAGACCCAGTACTTC
NA,TRBJ1-3,NA,TRBV5-1,CASSLAPRGSGNTIYF,TGCGCCAGCAGCTTGGCGCCCAGGGGTTCTGGAAACACCATATATTTT
few,TRBJ2-5,NA,TRBV6-5,CASSNGETQYF,TGTGCCAGCAGCAACGGAGAGACCCAGTACTTC
NA,TRBJ1-6,TRBD1,TRBV10-3,CAITDRANSPLHF,TGTGCCATCACCGACAGGGCTAATTCACCCCTCCACTTT
NA,TRBJ1-1,TRBD1,TRBV6-4,CASRGQENTEAFF,TGTGCCAGCAGGGGACAGGAGAACACTGAAGCTTTCTTT
once,TRBJ2-7,NA,TRBV10-1,CASSESVGPHEQYF,TGCGCCAGCAGTGAGTCCGTGGGGCCCCACGAGCAGTACTTC